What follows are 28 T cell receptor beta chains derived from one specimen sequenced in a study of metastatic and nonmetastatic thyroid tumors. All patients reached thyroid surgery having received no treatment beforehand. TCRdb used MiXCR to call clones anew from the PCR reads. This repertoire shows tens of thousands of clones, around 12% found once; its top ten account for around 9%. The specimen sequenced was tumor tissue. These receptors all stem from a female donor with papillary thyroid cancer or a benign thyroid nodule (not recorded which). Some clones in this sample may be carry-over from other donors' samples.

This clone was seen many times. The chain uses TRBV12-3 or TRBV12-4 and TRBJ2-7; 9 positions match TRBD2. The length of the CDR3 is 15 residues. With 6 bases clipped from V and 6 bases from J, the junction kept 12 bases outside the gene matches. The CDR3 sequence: CASSGAGTSLFEQYF. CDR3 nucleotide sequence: TGTGCCAGCAGCGGAGCCGGGACTAGCTTATTCGAGCAGTACTTC.

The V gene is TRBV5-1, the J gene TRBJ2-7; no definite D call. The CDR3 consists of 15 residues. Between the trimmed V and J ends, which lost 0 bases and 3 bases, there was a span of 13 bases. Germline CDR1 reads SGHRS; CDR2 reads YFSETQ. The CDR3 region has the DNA TGCGCCAGCAGCTTGGAGAAAGGTGAATTCTACGAGCAGTACTTC. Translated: CASSLEKGEFYEQYF.

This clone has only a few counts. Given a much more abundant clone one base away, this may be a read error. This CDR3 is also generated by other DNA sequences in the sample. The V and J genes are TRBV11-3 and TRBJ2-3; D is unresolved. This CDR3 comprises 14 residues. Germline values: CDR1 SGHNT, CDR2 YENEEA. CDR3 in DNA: TGCGCCAGCAGCTTAAGGGAAGTCGCAGATACGCAGTATTTT. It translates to CASSLREVADTQYF.

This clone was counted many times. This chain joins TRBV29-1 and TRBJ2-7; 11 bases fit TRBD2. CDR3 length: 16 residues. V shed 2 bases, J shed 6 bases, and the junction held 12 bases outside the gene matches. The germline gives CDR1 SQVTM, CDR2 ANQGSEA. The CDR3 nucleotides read TGCAGCGTTGAATATTCGGGTACGCTAGCGGGAGGCGAGCAGTACTTC. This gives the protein CSVEYSGTLAGGEQYF.

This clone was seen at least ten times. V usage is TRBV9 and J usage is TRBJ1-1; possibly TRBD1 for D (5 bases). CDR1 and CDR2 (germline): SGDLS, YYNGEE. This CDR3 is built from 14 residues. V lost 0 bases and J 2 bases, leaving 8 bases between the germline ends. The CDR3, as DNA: TGTGCCAGCAGCGTAGGTGGGGCTAACACTGAAGCTTTCTTT. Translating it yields CASSVGGANTEAFF.

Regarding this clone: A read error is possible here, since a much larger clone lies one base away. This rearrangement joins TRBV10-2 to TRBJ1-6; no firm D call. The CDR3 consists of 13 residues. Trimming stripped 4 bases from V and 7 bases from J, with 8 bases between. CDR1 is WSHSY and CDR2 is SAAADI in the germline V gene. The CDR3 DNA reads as TGCGCCAGCAGTGGGAAGGGAAATTCACCCCTCCACTTT. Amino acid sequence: CASSGKGNSPLHF.

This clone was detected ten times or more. In DNA, the CDR3 is TGCAGTGCTACCGGGACAGAGTACTACGAGCAGTACTTC. This encodes CSATGTEYYEQYF. The genes are TRBV20-1 and TRBJ2-7, with 7 bases matching TRBD1. J was trimmed by 3 bases and V by 4 bases; bases with no gene match: 6. The CDR3 is 13 amino acids. The germline CDR1 and CDR2 sequences are DFQATT and SNEGSKA (reference sequence).

In DNA form, the CDR3 reads TGTGCCAGCCGAAAACAGGGGAACTATGGCTACACCTTC. Translated, it gives CASRKQGNYGYTF. V and J are TRBV28 and TRBJ1-2; 7 bases align to TRBD1. J was trimmed by 2 bases and V by 8 bases; bases with no gene match: 5. This CDR3 is built from 13 residues. Germline CDR1 reads MDHEN; CDR2 reads SYDVKM.

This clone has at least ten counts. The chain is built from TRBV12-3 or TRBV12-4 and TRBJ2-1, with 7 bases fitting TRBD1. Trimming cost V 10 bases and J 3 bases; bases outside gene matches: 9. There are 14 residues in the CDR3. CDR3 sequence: CATGEQGFYNEQFF. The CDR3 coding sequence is TGTGCCACCGGGGAACAGGGGTTCTACAATGAGCAGTTCTTC.

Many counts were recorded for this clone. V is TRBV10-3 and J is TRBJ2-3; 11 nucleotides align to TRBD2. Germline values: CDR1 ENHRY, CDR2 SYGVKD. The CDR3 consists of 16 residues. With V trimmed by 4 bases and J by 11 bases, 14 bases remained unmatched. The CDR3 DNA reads TGTGCCATCAGTGGACTAGCGGGATCCCGAGCGGTTGGGCAGTATTTT. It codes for CAISGLAGSRAVGQYF.

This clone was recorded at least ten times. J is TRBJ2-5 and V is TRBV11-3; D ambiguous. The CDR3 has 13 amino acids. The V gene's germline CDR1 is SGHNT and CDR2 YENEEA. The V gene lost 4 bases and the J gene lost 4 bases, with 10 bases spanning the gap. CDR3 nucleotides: TGTGCCAGCAGCTACTCTTCGGTAGAGACCCAGTACTTC. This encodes CASSYSSVETQYF.

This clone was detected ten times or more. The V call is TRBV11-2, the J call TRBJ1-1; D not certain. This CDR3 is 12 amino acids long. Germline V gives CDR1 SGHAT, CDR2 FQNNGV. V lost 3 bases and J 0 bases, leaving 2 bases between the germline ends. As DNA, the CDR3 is TGTGCCAGCAGCTTCTTGAACACTGAAGCTTTCTTT. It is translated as CASSFLNTEAFF.

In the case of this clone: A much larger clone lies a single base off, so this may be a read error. As DNA, the CDR3 is TGTGCCACCCAGGGAGCAGGCAGTCAGCCCCAGCATTTT. Its protein is CATQGAGSQPQHF. This chain joins TRBV6-2 or TRBV6-3 and TRBJ1-5, with D tentatively TRBD1 (5 bases). The CDR3 has 13 residues. Germline CDR1 MNHEY, CDR2 SVGEGT. V lost 10 bases to trimming and J lost 6 bases, with 16 bases between them.

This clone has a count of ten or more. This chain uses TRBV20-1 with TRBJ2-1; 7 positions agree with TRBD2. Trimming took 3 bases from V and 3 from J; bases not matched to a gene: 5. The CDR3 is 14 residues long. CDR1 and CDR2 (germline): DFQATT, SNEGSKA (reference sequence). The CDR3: CSASGLAVYNEQFF. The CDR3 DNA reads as TGCAGTGCTAGTGGGCTAGCGGTCTACAATGAGCAGTTCTTC.

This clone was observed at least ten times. The CDR3 is CASSLASNPPGELFF. Here the CDR3 DNA reads TGTGCCAGCAGTTTGGCTAGTAATCCGCCCGGGGAGCTGTTTTTT. The V and J genes are TRBV2 and TRBJ2-2; no reliable D call. Germline V lookup: CDR1 SNHLY, CDR2 FYNNEI. Trimming removed 5 bases at V and 6 bases at J, with 16 bases between. The CDR3 runs to 15 residues.

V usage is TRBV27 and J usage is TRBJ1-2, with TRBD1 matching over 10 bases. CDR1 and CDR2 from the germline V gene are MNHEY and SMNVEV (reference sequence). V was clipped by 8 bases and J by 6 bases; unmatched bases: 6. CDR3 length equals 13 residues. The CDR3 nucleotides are TGTGCCAGCGGCGGGACAGGGGAGAATGGCTACACCTTC. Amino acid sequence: CASGGTGENGYTF.

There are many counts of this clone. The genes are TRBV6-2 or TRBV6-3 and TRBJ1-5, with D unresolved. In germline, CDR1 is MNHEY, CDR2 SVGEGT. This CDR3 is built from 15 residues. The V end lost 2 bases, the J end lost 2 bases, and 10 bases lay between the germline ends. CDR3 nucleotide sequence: TGTGCCAGCAGTTACAGGGCGCGGGGCAATCAGCCCCAGCATTTT. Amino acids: CASSYRARGNQPQHF.

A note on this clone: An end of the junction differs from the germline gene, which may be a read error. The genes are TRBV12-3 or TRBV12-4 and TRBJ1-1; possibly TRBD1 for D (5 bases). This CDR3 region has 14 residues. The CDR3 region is CASMGTVSGTVAFF. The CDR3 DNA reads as TGTGCCAGCATGGGGACCGTGAGCGGCACTGTAGCTTTCTTT.

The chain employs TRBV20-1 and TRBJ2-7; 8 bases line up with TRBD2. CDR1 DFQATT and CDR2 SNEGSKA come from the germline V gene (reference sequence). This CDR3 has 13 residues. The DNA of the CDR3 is TGCAGCGGAAAGGCGGGAGGAGGGAACGAGCAGTACTTC. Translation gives CSGKAGGGNEQYF.

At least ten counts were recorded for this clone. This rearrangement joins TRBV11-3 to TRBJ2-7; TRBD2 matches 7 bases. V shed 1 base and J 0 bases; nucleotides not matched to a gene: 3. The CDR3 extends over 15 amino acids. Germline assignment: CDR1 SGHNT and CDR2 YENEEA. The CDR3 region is CASSLVSGISYEQYF. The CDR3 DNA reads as TGTGCCAGCAGCTTAGTAAGCGGGATCTCCTACGAGCAGTACTTC.

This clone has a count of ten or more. This chain's CDR3 is CASSLVGQGAFGYTF. The CDR3 DNA follows: TGTGCCAGCAGCTTGGTGGGACAGGGGGCTTTTGGCTACACCTTC. The chain links TRBV5-6 to TRBJ1-2, with 12 bases aligning to TRBD1. CDR3 size: 15 residues. Per germline, CDR1 SGHDT and CDR2 YYEEEE. Trimming took 0 bases from V and 7 from J; bases not matched to a gene: 4.

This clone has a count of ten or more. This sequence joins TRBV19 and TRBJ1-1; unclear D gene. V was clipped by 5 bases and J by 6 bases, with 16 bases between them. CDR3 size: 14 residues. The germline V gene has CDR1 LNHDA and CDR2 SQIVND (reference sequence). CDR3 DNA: TGTGCCAGTAGTTTAAGAGGGATCTCCTCTGAAGCTTTCTTT. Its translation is CASSLRGISSEAFF.

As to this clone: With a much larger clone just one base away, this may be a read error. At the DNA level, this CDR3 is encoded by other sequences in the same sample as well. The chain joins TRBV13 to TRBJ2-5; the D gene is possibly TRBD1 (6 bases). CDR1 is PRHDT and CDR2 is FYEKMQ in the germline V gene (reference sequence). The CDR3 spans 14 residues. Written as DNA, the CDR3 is TGCGCCAGCAGCCTCAAGGGGGTAGGGGAGACCCAGTACTTC. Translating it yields CASSLKGVGETQYF.

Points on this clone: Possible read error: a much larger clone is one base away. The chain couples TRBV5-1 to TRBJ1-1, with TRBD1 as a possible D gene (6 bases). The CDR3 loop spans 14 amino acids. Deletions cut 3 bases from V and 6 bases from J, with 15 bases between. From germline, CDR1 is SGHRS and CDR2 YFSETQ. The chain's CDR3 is CASSWAERGSEAFF. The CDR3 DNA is TGCGCCAGCAGCTGGGCGGAGAGGGGGTCTGAAGCTTTCTTT.

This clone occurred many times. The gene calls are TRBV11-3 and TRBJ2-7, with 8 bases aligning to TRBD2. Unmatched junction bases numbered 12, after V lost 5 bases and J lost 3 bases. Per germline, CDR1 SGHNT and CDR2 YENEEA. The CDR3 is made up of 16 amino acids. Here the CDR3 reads CASSPGEAGEGYEQYF. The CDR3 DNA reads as TGTGCCAGCAGCCCCGGGGAAGCGGGAGAAGGCTACGAGCAGTACTTC. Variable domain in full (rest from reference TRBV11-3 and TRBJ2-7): EAGVVQSPRYKIIEKKQPVAFWCNPISGHNTLYWYLQNLGQGPELLIRYENEEAVDDSQLPKDRFSAERLKGVDSTLKIQPAELGDSAVYLCASSPGEAGEGYEQYFGPGTRLTVT.

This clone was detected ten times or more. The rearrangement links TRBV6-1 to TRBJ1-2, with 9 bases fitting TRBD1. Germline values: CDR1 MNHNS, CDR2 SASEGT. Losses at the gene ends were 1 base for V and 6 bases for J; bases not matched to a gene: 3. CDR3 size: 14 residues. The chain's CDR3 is CASSEGWTGDGYTF. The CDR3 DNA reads TGTGCCAGCAGTGAAGGATGGACAGGGGATGGCTACACCTTC.

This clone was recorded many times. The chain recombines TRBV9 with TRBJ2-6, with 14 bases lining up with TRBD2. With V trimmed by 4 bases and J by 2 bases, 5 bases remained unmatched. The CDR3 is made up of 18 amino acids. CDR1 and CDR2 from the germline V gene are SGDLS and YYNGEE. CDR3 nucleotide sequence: TGTGCCAGCAGCCCGGGACTAGCGGGAGCTACTGGGGCCAACGTCCTGACTTTC. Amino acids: CASSPGLAGATGANVLTF.

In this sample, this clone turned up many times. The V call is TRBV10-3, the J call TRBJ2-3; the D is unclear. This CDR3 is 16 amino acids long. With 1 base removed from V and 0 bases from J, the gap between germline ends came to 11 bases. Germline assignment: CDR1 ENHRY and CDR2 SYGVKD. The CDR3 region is CAISEWASASTDTQYF. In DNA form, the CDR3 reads TGTGCCATCAGTGAGTGGGCTAGTGCTAGCACAGATACGCAGTATTTT.